This T cell receptor beta chain was identified in a study of Graves' ophthalmopathy and Graves' hyperthyroidism. About the research overall: At the time of initial diagnosis and before any treatment, peripheral blood was collected. Whole-study findings and limits: Blood repertoires reportedly contained most expanded thyroid clonotypes above 0.001 frequency.

At least ten counts were recorded for this clonotype. The antigen remains unidentified. The CDR3 carries no conserved terminal phenylalanine or tryptophan, so it likely arises from a read error. The ends were cut back, 8 bases at V and 5 bases at J, with 18 bases in the middle. This CDR3 contains 14 residues. From RNA, the CDR3 regions of TCR beta chains were amplified and sequenced. After a first-round RT-PCR with HTBI primers, a second-round multiplex PCR was run. TCRdb used MiXCR to reprocess the multiplex PCR reads, holding one entry per CDR3 protein. This sample has 300,000 to 400,000 distinct CDR3 sequences, with 15% to 20% found just once. A diagnosis was made from clinical symptoms together with serum thyroxine, TRAb, thyroid ultrasound and orbital computed tomography.

The chain employs TRBV12-3 or TRBV12-4 and TRBJ1-1, with TRBD1 as a possible D gene (5 bases). The specimen was peripheral blood. The receptor was derived from an adult man with Graves' ophthalmopathy. Here the CDR3 reads CASAPPPGRTEAFL. The CDR3 region has the DNA TGTGCCAGCGCTCCTCCTCCGGGGCGGACTGAAGCTTTCCTT.